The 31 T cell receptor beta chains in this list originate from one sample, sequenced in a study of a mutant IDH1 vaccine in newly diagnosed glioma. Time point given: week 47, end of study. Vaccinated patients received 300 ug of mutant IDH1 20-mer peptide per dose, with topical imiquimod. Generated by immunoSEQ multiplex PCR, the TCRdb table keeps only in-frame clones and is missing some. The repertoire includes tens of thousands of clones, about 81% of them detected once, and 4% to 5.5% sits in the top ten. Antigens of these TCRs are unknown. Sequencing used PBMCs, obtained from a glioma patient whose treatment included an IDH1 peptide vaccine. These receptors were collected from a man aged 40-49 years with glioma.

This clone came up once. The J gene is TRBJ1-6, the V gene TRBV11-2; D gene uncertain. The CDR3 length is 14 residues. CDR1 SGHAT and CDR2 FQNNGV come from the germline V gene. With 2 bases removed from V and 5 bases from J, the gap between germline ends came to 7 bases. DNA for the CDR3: TGTGCCAGCAGCTTATGGGCGGATAATTCACCCCTCCACTTT. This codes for CASSLWADNSPLHF.

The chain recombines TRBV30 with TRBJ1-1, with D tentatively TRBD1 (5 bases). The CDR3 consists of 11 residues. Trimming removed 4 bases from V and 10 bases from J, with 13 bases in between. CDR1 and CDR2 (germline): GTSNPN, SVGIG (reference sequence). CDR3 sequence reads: CAWIIVGGAFF. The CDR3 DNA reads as TGTGCCTGGATAATCGTTGGGGGAGCTTTCTTT.

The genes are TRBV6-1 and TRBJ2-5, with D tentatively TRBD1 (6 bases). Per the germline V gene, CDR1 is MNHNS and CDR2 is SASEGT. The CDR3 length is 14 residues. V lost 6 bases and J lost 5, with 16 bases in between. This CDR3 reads CASRAAGVGETQYF. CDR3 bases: TGTGCCAGCAGAGCCGCAGGGGTGGGGGAGACCCAGTACTTC.

The DNA for the CDR3 is TGTGCCAGCAGCTTACGCAGTAGCGGGTTCCGCTACGAGCAGTACTTC. The encoded protein is CASSLRSSGFRYEQYF. V gene TRBV7-2 combines with J gene TRBJ2-7, with 7 nucleotides matching TRBD2. The CDR3 has 16 residues. Germline V CDR1 and CDR2: SGHTA, FQGNSA. The J segment lost 3 bases and the V segment lost 2 bases, leaving 10 bases of the junction unmatched. Drawing the rest from reference TRBV7-2 and TRBJ2-7, the complete variable domain is GAGVSQSPSNKVTEKGKDVELRCDPISGHTALYWYRQSLGQGLEFLIYFQGNSAPDKSGLPSDRFSAERTGGSVSTLTIQRTQQEDSAVYLCASSLRSSGFRYEQYFGPGTRLTVT.

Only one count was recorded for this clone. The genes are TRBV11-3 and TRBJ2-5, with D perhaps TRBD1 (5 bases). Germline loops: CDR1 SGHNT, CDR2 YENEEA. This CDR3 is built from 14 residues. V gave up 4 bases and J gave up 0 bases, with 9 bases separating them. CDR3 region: CASSSTGHQETQYF. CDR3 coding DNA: TGTGCCAGCAGCTCTACAGGCCACCAAGAGACCCAGTACTTC.

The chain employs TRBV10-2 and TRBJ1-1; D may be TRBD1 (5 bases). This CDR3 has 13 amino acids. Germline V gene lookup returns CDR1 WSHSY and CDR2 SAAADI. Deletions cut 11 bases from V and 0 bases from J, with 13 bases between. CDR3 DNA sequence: TGCGCCTGCGGGGCGGGGGTGAACACTGAAGCTTTCTTT. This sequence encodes CACGAGVNTEAFF.

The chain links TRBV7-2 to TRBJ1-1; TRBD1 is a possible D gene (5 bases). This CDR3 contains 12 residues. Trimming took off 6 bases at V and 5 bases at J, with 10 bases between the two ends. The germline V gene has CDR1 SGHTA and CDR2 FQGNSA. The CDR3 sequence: CASSPGTTEAFF. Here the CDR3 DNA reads TGTGCCAGCAGTCCAGGGACGACTGAAGCTTTCTTT.

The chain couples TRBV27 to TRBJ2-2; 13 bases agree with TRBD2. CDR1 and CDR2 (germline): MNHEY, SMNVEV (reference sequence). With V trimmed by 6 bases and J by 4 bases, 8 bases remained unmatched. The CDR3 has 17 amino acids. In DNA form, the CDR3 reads TGTGCCAGCAGGTTGGGACTAGCGGGATCGGGCACCGGGGAGCTGTTTTTT. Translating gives CASRLGLAGSGTGELFF.

The CDR3 nucleotides are TGTGCCAGCAGTTACGGTAGCGGGAGGGCAAAGACCCAGTACTTC. Protein: CASSYGSGRAKTQYF. The chain employs TRBV6-5 and TRBJ2-5; TRBD2 matches at 11 bases. The V gene end was trimmed by 2 bases and the J gene end by 6 bases; junction bases not matched to a gene: 5. Germline lookup yields CDR1 MNHEY and CDR2 SVGAGI. The CDR3 has 15 residues.

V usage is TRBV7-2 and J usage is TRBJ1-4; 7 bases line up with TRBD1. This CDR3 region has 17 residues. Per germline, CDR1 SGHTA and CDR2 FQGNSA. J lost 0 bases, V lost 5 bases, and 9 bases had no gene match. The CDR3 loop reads CASSGALTGATNEKLFF. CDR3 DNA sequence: TGTGCCAGCAGCGGAGCCCTCACAGGGGCAACTAATGAAAAACTGTTTTTT.

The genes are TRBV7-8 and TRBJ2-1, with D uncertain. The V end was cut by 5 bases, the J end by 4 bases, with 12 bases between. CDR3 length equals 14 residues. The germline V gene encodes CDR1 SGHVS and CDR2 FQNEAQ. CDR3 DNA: TGTGCCAGCAGCGGAAGGAACCTATACAATGAGCAGTTCTTC. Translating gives CASSGRNLYNEQFF.

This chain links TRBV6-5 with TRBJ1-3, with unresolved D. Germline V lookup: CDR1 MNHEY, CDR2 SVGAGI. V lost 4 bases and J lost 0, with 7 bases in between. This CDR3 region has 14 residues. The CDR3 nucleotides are TGTGCCAGCAGTTCCAGAATCTCTGGAAACACCATATATTTT. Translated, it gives CASSSRISGNTIYF.

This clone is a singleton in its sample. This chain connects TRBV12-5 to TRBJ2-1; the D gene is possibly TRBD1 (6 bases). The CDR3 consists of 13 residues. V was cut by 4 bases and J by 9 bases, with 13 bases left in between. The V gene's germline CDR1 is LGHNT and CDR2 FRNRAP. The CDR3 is CASGYRAEGEQFF. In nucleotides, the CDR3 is TGTGCTAGTGGTTACAGGGCGGAAGGTGAGCAGTTCTTC.

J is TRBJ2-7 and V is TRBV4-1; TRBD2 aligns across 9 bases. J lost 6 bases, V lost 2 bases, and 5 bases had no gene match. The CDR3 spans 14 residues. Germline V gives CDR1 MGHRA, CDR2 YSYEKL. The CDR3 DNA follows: TGCGCCAGCAGCCAACCCGGGACTAGCAGCGAGCAGTACTTC. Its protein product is CASSQPGTSSEQYF.

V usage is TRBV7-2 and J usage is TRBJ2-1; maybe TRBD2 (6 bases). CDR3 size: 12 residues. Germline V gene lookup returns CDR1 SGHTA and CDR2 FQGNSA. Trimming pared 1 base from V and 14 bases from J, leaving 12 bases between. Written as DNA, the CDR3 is TGTGCCAGCAGCTTAGAAGGCGGGATGAAGTTCTTC. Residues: CASSLEGGMKFF.

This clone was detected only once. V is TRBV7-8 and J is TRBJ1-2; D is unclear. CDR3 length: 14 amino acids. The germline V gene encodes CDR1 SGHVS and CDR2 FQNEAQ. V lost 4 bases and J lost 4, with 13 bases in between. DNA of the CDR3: TGTGCCAGCAGCTCAGTAGCCTGGGGCTATGGCTACACCTTC. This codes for CASSSVAWGYGYTF. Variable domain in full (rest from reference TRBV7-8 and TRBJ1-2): GAGVSQSPRYKVAKRGQDVALRCDPISGHVSLFWYQQALGQGPEFLTYFQNEAQLDKSGLPSDRFFAERPEGSVSTLKIQRTQQEDSAVYLCASSSVAWGYGYTFGSGTRLTVV.

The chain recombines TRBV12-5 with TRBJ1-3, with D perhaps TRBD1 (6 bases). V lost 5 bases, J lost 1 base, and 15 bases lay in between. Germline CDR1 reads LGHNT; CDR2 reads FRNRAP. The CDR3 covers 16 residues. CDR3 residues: CASGPDTGNSGNTIYF. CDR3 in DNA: TGTGCTAGTGGTCCGGACACAGGGAATTCTGGAAACACCATATATTTT.

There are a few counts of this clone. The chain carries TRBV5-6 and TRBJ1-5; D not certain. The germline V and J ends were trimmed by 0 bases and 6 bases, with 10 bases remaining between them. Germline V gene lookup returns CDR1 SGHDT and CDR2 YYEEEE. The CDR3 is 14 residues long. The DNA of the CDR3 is TGTGCCAGCAGCTTGGGCGATCGGACTCAGCCCCAGCATTTT. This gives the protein CASSLGDRTQPQHF.

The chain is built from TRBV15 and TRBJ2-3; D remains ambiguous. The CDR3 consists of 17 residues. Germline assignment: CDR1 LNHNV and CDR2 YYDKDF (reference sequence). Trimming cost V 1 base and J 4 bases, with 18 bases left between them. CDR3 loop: CATSRAAPGTGPDTQYF. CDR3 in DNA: TGTGCCACCAGCAGAGCCGCTCCGGGTACGGGCCCAGATACGCAGTATTTT.

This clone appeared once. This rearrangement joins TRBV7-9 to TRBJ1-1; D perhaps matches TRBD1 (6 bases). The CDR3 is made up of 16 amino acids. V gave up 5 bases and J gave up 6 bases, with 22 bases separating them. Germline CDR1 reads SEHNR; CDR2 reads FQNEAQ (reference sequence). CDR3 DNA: TGTGCCAGCAGCCCTCAACCGGCCAGGGGAGACGCTGAAGCTTTCTTT. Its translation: CASSPQPARGDAEAFF.

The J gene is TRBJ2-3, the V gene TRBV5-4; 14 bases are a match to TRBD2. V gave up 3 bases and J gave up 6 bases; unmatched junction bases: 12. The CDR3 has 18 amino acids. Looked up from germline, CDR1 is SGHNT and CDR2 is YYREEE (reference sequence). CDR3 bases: TGTGCCAGCAGCTCCCGGGGACTAGCGGGAGTTAGGACGGATACGCAGTATTTT. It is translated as CASSSRGLAGVRTDTQYF.

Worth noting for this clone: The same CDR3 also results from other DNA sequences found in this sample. Here the CDR3 DNA reads TGTGCCAGCAGCTTAGTCGGCGGGGGGGCCTACGAGCAGTACTTC. This gives the protein CASSLVGGGAYEQYF. This sequence joins TRBV11-2 and TRBJ2-7, with 9 nucleotides matching TRBD2. In germline, CDR1 is SGHAT, CDR2 FQNNGV. This CDR3 is built from 15 residues. J lost 2 bases, V lost 1 base, and 3 bases had no gene match.

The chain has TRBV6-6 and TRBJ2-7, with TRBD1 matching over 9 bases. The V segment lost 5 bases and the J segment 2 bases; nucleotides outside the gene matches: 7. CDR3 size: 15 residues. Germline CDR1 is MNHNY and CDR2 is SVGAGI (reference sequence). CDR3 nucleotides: TGTGCCAGCAGTCCCCCCGGGACAGGGACCTACGAGCAGTACTTC. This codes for CASSPPGTGTYEQYF.

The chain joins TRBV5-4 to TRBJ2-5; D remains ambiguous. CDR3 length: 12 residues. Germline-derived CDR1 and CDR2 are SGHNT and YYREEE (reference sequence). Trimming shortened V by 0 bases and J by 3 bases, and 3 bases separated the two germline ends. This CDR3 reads CASSLGKETQYF. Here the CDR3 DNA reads TGTGCCAGCAGCTTGGGGAAAGAGACCCAGTACTTC.

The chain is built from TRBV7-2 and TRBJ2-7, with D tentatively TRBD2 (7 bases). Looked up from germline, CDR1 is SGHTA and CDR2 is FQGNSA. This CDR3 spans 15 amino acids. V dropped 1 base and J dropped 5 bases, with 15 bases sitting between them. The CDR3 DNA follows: TGTGCCAGCAGCTTAGAGGGGGGAGGGGCGCACGAGCAGTACTTC. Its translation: CASSLEGGGAHEQYF.

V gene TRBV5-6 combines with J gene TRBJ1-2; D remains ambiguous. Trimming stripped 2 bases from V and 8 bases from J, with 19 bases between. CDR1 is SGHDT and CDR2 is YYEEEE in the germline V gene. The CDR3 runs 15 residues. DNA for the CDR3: TGTGCCAGCAGCTTAGGTGGTTTCCAGGCGGGAGGCTACACCTTC. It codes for CASSLGGFQAGGYTF.

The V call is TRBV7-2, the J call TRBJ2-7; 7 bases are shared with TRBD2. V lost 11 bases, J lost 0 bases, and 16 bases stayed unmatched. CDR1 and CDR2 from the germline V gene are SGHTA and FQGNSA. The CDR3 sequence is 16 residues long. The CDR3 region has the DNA TGTGCCTCGAGTGGCGGGGGACCTTGGTCCTCCTACGAGCAGTACTTC. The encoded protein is CASSGGGPWSSYEQYF.

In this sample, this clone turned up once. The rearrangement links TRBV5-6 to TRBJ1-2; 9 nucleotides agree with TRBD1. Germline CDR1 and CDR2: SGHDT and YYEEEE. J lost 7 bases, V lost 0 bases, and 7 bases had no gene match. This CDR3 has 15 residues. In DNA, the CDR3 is TGTGCCAGCAGCTTGGTGGACAGGGGAATAGGTGGCTACACCTTC. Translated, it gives CASSLVDRGIGGYTF. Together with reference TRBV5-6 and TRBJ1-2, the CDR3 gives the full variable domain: DAGVTQSPTHLIKTRGQQVTLRCSPKSGHDTVSWYQQALGQGPQFIFQYYEEEERQRGNFPDRFSGHQFPNYSSELNVNALLLGDSALYLCASSLVDRGIGGYTFGSGTRLTVV.

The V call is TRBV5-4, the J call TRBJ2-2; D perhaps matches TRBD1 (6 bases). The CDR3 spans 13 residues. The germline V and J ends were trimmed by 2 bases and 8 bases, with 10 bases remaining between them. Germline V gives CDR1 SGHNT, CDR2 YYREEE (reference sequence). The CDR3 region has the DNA TGTGCCAGCAGCTTCTGGGGGCGGGGGGAGCTGTTTTTT. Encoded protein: CASSFWGRGELFF.

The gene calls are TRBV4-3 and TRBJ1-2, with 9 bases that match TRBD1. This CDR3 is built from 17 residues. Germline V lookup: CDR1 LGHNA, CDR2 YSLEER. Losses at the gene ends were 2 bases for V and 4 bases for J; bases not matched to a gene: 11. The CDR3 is CASSQFRTGEYGYGYTF. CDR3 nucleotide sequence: TGCGCCAGCAGCCAATTTCGGACAGGGGAATATGGCTATGGCTACACCTTC.

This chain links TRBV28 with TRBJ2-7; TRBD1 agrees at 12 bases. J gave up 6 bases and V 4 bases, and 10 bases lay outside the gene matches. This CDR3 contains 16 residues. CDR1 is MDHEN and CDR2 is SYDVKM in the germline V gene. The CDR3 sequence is CASSSPPGTGGFEQYF. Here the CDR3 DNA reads TGTGCCAGCAGTTCCCCCCCCGGGACAGGGGGCTTCGAGCAGTACTTC.